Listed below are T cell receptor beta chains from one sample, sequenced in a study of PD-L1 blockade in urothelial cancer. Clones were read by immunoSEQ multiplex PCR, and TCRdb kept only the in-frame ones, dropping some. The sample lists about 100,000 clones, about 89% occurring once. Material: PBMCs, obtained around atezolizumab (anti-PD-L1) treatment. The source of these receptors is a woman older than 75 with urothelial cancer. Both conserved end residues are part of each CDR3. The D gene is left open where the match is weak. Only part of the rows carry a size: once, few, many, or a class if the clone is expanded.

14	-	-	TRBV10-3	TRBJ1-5	TGTGCCATCAGTGTACAGGGATCTAAGGAGCCCCAGCATTTT	CAISVQGSKEPQHF
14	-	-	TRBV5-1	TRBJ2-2	TGCGCCAGCAGGAGGGAGACGAACACCGGGGAGCTGTTTTTT	CASRRETNTGELFF
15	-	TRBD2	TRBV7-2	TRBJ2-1	TGTGCCAGCAGCTTAGCTAGCGGGACGTACAATGAGCAGTTCTTC	CASSLASGTYNEQFF
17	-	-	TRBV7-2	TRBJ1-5	TGTGCCAGCAGCTTAGATTCTATCAGGGAGGGCAATCAGCCCCAGCATTTT	CASSLDSIREGNQPQHF
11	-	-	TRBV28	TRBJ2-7	TGTGCCAGCAGTTTGGCTTACGAGCAGTACTTC	CASSLAYEQYF
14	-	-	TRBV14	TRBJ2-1	TGTGCCAGCAGCCAAGTCACAGGCTACAATGAGCAGTTCTTC	CASSQVTGYNEQFF
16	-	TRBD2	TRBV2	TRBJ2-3	TGTGCCAGCAGTGAAGCTACTAGCGGATTCACAGATACGCAGTATTTT	CASSEATSGFTDTQYF
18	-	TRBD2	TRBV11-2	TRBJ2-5	TGTGCCAGCAGCTTTCCTGCGGGAGGACTCTGGGGACAAGAGACCCAGTACTTC	CASSFPAGGLWGQETQYF
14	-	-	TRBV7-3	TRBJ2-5	TGTGCCAGCAGCTCCCAGGGCGGTCAGGAGACCCAGTACTTC	CASSSQGGQETQYF
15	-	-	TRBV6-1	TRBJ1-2	TGTGCCAGCAGTGAAGCCGGGGGGCCTTCCTATGGCTACACCTTC	CASSEAGGPSYGYTF
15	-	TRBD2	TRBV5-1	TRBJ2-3	TGCGCCAGCACTCTAGCGGGAGCTCGCACAGATACGCAGTATTTT	CASTLAGARTDTQYF
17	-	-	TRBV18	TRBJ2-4	TGTGCCAGCTCACCCTTTGCCCGGACTGGGTCCAAAAACATTCAGTACTTC	CASSPFARTGSKNIQYF
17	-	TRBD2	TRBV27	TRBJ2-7	TGTGCCAGCAGTTCGCCCGGACGAGCGGGAAAGGCCTACGAGCAGTACTTC	CASSSPGRAGKAYEQYF
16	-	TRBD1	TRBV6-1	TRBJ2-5	TGTGCCAGCAGTGGGGCACCGGGACAGTCGCAAGAGACCCAGTACTTC	CASSGAPGQSQETQYF
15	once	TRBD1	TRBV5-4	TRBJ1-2	TGTGCCAGCAGCTTGGGGGGACAGGGGAACAATGGCTACACCTTC	CASSLGGQGNNGYTF
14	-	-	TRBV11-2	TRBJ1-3	TGTGCCAGCAGCCCAGGGGTCTCTGGAAACACCATATATTTT	CASSPGVSGNTIYF
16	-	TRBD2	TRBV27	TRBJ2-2	TGTGCCAGCAGTTTAGGCACTAGCGGGAATACGGGGGAGCTGTTTTTT	CASSLGTSGNTGELFF
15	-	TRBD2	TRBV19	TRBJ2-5	TGTGCCAGTAGTATAGATGGCGGGAGAAGGGGGACCCAGTACTTC	CASSIDGGRRGTQYF
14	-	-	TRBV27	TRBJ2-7	TGTGCCAGCAGCCCTTTGCAGGGCTCCTACGAGCAGTACTTC	CASSPLQGSYEQYF
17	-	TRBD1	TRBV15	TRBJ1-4	TGTGCCACCAGCAGTACCTTGGACAGGGGACGTAGTGAAAAACTGTTTTTT	CATSSTLDRGRSEKLFF
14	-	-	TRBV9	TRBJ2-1	TGTGCCAGCAGCGTAGGACATGTGATCAATGAGCAGTTCTTC	CASSVGHVINEQFF
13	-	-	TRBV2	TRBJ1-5	TGTGCCAGCAGTGATGACGGGAGTGAGCCCCAGCATTTT	CASSDDGSEPQHF
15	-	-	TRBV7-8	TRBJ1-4	TGTGCCAGCAGCCGATTTAGTGCAACTAATGAAAAACTGTTTTTT	CASSRFSATNEKLFF
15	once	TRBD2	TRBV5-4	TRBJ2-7	TGTGCCAGCAGCGGGGGAGGAGGGAGGGCCGGAGAGCAGTACTTC	CASSGGGGRAGEQYF
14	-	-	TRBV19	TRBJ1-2	TGTGCCAGTAGTGCACAGGGACAAAACTATGGCTACACCTTC	CASSAQGQNYGYTF
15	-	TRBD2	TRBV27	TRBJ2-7	TGTGCCAGCAGTCCCCGGACTAGCGGGGGCCACGAGCAGTACTTC	CASSPRTSGGHEQYF
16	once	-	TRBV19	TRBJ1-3	TGTGCCAGTACCCTAGGACTTCTTCGCTCTGGAAACACCATATATTTT	CASTLGLLRSGNTIYF
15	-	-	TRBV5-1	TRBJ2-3	TGCGCCAGCAGCTTGGATCCGGGAGTAGGAGATACGCAGTATTTT	CASSLDPGVGDTQYF
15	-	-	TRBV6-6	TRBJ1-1	TGTGCCAGCAGCACCCCCGGCGGGATGAACACTGAAGCTTTCTTT	CASSTPGGMNTEAFF
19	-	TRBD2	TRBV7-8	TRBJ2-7	TGTGCCAGCAGCCATAGGGCTAGCGGGACGGGGGTAGAAGGCTACGAGCAGTACTTC	CASSHRASGTGVEGYEQYF
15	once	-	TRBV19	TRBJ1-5	TGTGCCAGTAGTGAACAGGGTACAAGGAATCAGCCCCAGCATTTT	CASSEQGTRNQPQHF
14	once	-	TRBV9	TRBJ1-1	TGTGCCAGCAGCGTAGAAGGGAGGGGCACTGAAGCTTTCTTT	CASSVEGRGTEAFF
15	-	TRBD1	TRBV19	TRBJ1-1	TGTGCCAGTAGTAACCGGGACAGGCTGAACACTGAAGCTTTCTTT	CASSNRDRLNTEAFF
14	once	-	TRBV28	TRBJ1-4	TGTGCCAGCAGTTTATTTCTAACTAATGAAAAACTGTTTTTT	CASSLFLTNEKLFF
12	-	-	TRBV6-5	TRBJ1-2	TGTGCCAGCAGTCCGGGGAGCTATGGCTACACCTTC	CASSPGSYGYTF
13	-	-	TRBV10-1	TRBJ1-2	TGCGCCAGCAGTGACCGCGCAGGGGATGGCTACACCTTC	CASSDRAGDGYTF
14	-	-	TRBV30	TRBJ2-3	TGTGCCTGCGCTTCAAAAGGGGGCACAGATACGCAGTATTTT	CACASKGGTDTQYF
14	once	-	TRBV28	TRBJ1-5	TGTGCCAGCACCAAGGGACTGTTCAATCAGCCCCAGCATTTT	CASTKGLFNQPQHF
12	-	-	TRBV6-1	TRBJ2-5	TGTGCCAGCAGTGAGCGGCAAGAGACCCAGTACTTC	CASSERQETQYF
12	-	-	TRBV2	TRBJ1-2	TGTGCCAGCAGTGTTACGGACTATGGCTACACCTTC	CASSVTDYGYTF
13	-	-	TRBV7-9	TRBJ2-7	TGTGCCAGCAGCTTAGGGCCCCATTACGAGCAGTACTTC	CASSLGPHYEQYF